This T cell receptor (beta chain) was sequenced in a study of cytomegalovirus exposure and HLA in healthy donors. This CDR3 has 14 residues. The V end lost 4 bases, the J end lost 2 bases, and 12 bases lay between the germline ends. Germline loops: CDR1 SGHRS, CDR2 YFSETQ. The PCR ran on 60 Vbeta and 13 Jbeta primers. Here immunoSEQ multiplex PCR was the method, and the copy in TCRdb shows in-frame clones only, minus some. The sample carries 150,000 or so clones, 80% to 90% recorded once. The rearrangement joins TRBV5-1 to TRBJ1-1; tentative D call: TRBD1 (6 bases). The source is a man aged 50 or older in good health and CMV-seropositive. The specimen sequenced was PBMCs. The DNA of the CDR3 is TGCGCCAGCAGCACCTCACAGGGTAACACTGAAGCTTTCTTT. It translates to CASSTSQGNTEAFF.